This T cell receptor (beta chain) was sequenced for a study of tumor and adjacent non-tumor tissue in lung cancer. Overall study context: Samples averaged roughly 4 million productive TCRbeta reads each.

RNA was extracted from bulk tissue without any cell sorting. The normal lung tissue was taken more than 3 cm from the tumor edge. Between August and November 2014, newly diagnosed, chemotherapy-naive lung cancer patients underwent thoracic surgery in China. As regards this clonotype: Its target is not known. A much larger clone differs by one base, so this may be a read error.

The library came from three nested PCR rounds adapted from ARM-PCR protocols. A single record per CDR3 protein comes from TCRdb applying MiXCR to the multiplex PCR reads. Here the sample spans around 80,000 distinct CDR3 sequences, 76% being singletons. The study's findings and limits: Top 100 clones took a larger repertoire share in normal lung. Significantly higher TCR diversity was found in tumor than normal lung.

Sequenced: distant non-tumor lung tissue. The receptor comes from a man aged 65 to 79 with non-small cell lung cancer.

The CDR3 sequence: CASSLWGSEGASVLTF. CDR3 sequence (DNA): TGTGCCAGCAGCTTGTGGGGATCGGAGGGGGCCAGCGTCCTGACTTTC. The V call is TRBV5-6, the J call TRBJ2-6; weak D call: TRBD1 (7 bases). CDR1 and CDR2 (germline): SGHDT, YYEEEE. CDR3 length equals 16 residues.